This T cell receptor beta chain was captured by sequencing in a study of T-cell reconstitution after alpha-beta-depleted transplantation in children. In this sample, this clonotype turned up once. It was with unique molecular identifiers that the TCRbeta library was prepared. MiXCR was run by TCRdb on the PCR reads, yielding one entry per CDR3 protein. The table shows around 200,000 distinct CDR3 sequences, with about 9.5% occurring only once. Sequenced here: PBMCs from the stem cell graft donor, sampled from the stem cell graft. The clonotype originates from a human donor who donated a stem cell graft to a child with acute lymphoblastic leukemia.

The CDR3 here is CASSPEGPYEQYF. The CDR3 nucleotides are TGCGCCAGCTCACCGGAGGGGCCCTACGAGCAGTACTTC. V usage is TRBV5-1 and J usage is TRBJ2-7; TRBD2 might be the D (6 bases). V lost 7 bases and J 2 bases, leaving 13 bases between the germline ends. Germline lookup yields CDR1 SGHRS and CDR2 YFSETQ. The CDR3 is 13 residues long.